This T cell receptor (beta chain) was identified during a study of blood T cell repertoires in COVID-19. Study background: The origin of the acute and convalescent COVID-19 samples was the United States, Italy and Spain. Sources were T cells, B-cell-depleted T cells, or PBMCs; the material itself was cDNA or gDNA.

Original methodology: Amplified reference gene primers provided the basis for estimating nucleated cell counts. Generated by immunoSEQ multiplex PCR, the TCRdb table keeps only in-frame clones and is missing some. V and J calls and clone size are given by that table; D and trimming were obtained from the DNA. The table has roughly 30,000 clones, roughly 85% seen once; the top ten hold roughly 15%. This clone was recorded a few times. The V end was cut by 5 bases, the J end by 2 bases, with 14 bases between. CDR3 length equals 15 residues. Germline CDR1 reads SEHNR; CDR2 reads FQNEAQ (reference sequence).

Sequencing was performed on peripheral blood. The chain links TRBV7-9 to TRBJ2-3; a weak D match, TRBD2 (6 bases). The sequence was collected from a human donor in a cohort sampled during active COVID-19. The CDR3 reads CASSGPGTVTDTQYF. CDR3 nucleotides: TGTGCCAGCAGCGGCCCGGGGACTGTCACAGATACGCAGTATTTT.